A selection of T cell receptor beta chains follows, all from one sample in a study of T cells after yellow fever vaccination. TCRdb redid the calling of the 5' RACE reads with MiXCR, one entry per CDR3 protein. The sample has approximately 93,000 distinct CDR3 sequences; approximately 5.5% are singletons. Sequenced material: CD8+ T cells sorted from PBMCs, taken 10 days after the yellow fever booster vaccination. These receptors were collected from a young man who received the YFV17D yellow fever vaccine. The CDR3 runs from the conserved cysteine through the conserved F or W. D genes are given only for firm matches. A row's size may be missing; if present it is once, few, many or a size class.

.	TRBJ2-3	TRBV4-2	many	15	CASSQVRFRTDTQYF	TGTGCCAGCAGCCAAGTACGGTTCCGCACAGATACGCAGTATTTT
.	TRBJ2-1	TRBV15	.	14	CATSRDMSGNEQFF	TGTGCCACCAGCAGAGATATGAGCGGGAATGAGCAGTTCTTC
.	TRBJ2-6	TRBV4-1	many	15	CASSQGVTGANVLTF	TGCGCCAGCAGCCAAGGAGTAACTGGGGCCAACGTCCTGACTTTC
.	TRBJ1-2	TRBV29-1	.	11	CSVERLYGYTF	TGCAGCGTTGAGCGTCTCTATGGCTACACCTTC
.	TRBJ2-1	TRBV6-2/TRBV6-3	few	15	CASSYIGTSYNEQFF	TGTGCCAGCAGTTACATAGGGACCTCCTACAATGAGCAGTTCTTC
.	TRBJ2-4	TRBV7-9	few	13	CANAPLGKNIQYF	TGTGCCAATGCACCTTTGGGCAAAAACATTCAGTACTTC
TRBD2	TRBJ2-1	TRBV7-9	many	18	CASSLRASGLSSYNEQFF	TGTGCCAGCAGCTTAAGGGCTAGCGGGCTCAGCTCCTACAATGAGCAGTTCTTC
.	TRBJ1-4	TRBV20-1	few	14	CSARVRVTNEKLFF	TGCAGTGCTAGAGTGAGGGTGACTAATGAAAAACTGTTTTTT
.	TRBJ2-2	TRBV4-1	few	15	CASSRGEGMAGELFF	TGCGCCAGCAGCCGGGGGGAAGGCATGGCCGGGGAGCTGTTTTTT
.	TRBJ1-1	TRBV9	.	12	CASTGINTEAFF	TGTGCCAGCACGGGTATCAACACTGAAGCTTTCTTT
.	TRBJ2-1	TRBV7-3	many	14	CASSPQGSYNEQFF	TGTGCCAGCAGCCCCCAGGGCTCCTACAATGAGCAGTTCTTC
.	TRBJ1-1	TRBV6-2/TRBV6-3	.	15	CASSYVGHPGTEAFF	TGTGCCAGCAGTTACGTAGGACACCCTGGCACTGAAGCTTTCTTT
.	TRBJ1-1	TRBV6-2/TRBV6-3	few	14	CASSYRRINTEAFF	TGTGCCAGCAGTTACCGGCGAATCAACACTGAAGCTTTCTTT
TRBD1	TRBJ1-1	TRBV6-2/TRBV6-3	many	13	CASSYSTGTEAFF	TGTGCCAGCAGTTACTCGACAGGGACTGAAGCTTTCTTT
.	TRBJ1-1	TRBV15	many	12	CATSVLNTEAFF	TGTGCCACCAGCGTACTGAACACTGAAGCTTTCTTT
.	TRBJ1-1	TRBV4-1	many	15	CASSPIDGGLTEAFF	TGCGCCAGCAGCCCAATCGACGGAGGGCTCACTGAAGCTTTCTTT
.	TRBJ2-1	TRBV7-9	.	15	CASSGAGQRYNEQFF	TGTGCCAGCAGCGGCGCAGGGCAGCGTTACAATGAGCAGTTCTTC
.	TRBJ1-2	TRBV4-1	.	15	CASSQDPSGSYGYTF	TGCGCCAGCAGCCAAGATCCCTCCGGCAGCTATGGCTACACCTTC
.	TRBJ2-7	TRBV4-1	few	16	CASSQEPADPGYEQYF	TGCGCCAGCAGCCAGGAGCCCGCAGATCCCGGCTACGAGCAGTACTTC
TRBD1	TRBJ1-2	TRBV27	few	14	CASSLKGQTYGYTF	TGTGCCAGCAGTTTAAAGGGACAGACCTATGGCTACACCTTC
TRBD2	TRBJ2-4	TRBV7-2	.	16	CASSPERGPAKNIQYF	TGTGCCAGCAGCCCCGAGCGGGGCCCAGCCAAAAACATTCAGTACTTC
.	TRBJ1-1	TRBV19	.	13	CASSMSVNTEAFF	TGTGCCAGTAGTATGTCGGTGAACACTGAAGCTTTCTTT
.	TRBJ2-1	TRBV7-9	.	17	CASSPKLGRRLVNEQFF	TGTGCCAGCAGCCCGAAACTAGGGCGGCGTTTAGTCAATGAGCAGTTCTTC
.	TRBJ1-2	TRBV5-1	.	16	CASSLESAPQVYGYTF	TGCGCCAGCAGCTTGGAATCAGCGCCACAAGTCTATGGCTACACCTTC
.	TRBJ2-1	TRBV4-3	few	15	CASSQDRAAYNEQFF	TGCGCCAGCAGCCAAGATAGGGCGGCCTACAATGAGCAGTTCTTC
.	TRBJ2-5	TRBV4-1	few	16	CASSQEGAEGQETQYF	TGCGCCAGCAGCCAAGAGGGAGCGGAGGGGCAAGAGACCCAGTACTTC
TRBD2	TRBJ2-3	TRBV20-1	few	16	CSARAGLADLIDTQYF	TGCAGTGCAAGAGCGGGCCTAGCGGACCTGATCGATACGCAGTATTTT
TRBD2	TRBJ2-1	TRBV20-1	.	19	CSARDRAGAFKSSYNEQFF	TGCAGTGCTAGAGATAGAGCGGGGGCATTCAAGAGCTCCTACAATGAGCAGTTCTTC
.	TRBJ2-7	TRBV11-3	.	15	CASSDRGAGSYEQYF	TGTGCCAGCAGCGACCGGGGGGCGGGCTCCTACGAGCAGTACTTC
.	TRBJ1-2	TRBV27	few	17	CASSLSSSSSGFHGYTF	TGTGCCAGCAGTTTATCGTCTTCAAGTTCGGGGTTTCATGGCTACACCTTC
.	TRBJ1-2	TRBV5-1	.	13	CASRPVMGDGYTF	TGCGCCAGCAGACCGGTAATGGGGGATGGCTACACCTTC
TRBD2	TRBJ2-7	TRBV11-2	.	13	CASSPEAGDEQYF	TGTGCCAGCAGCCCCGAAGCGGGGGACGAGCAGTACTTC
TRBD1	TRBJ1-1	TRBV5-5	few	16	CASSRTQGAANTEAFF	TGTGCCAGCAGCCGAACTCAGGGGGCGGCGAACACTGAAGCTTTCTTT
.	TRBJ1-6	TRBV3-1	few	16	CASSQGVGGMSSPLHF	TGTGCCAGCAGCCAGGGGGTTGGGGGTATGAGCTCACCCCTCCACTTT
.	TRBJ1-1	TRBV12-3/TRBV12-4	.	13	CASTGRLGTEAFF	TGTGCCAGCACTGGACGGCTAGGCACTGAAGCTTTCTTT
.	TRBJ2-3	TRBV5-5	few	14	CASSFFGGTDTQYF	TGTGCCAGCAGCTTCTTCGGGGGCACAGATACGCAGTATTTT
.	TRBJ1-1	TRBV19	many	14	CASSYQTVNTEAFF	TGTGCCAGTAGCTATCAGACAGTGAACACTGAAGCTTTCTTT
TRBD2	TRBJ2-7	TRBV11-2	.	17	CASSLDPIIAGRDEQYF	TGTGCCAGCAGCTTAGATCCCATAATAGCGGGGAGGGACGAGCAGTACTTC
.	TRBJ2-5	TRBV10-3	few	16	CAINDEGGGYQETQYF	TGTGCCATCAACGATGAGGGCGGTGGTTACCAAGAGACCCAGTACTTC
.	TRBJ2-1	TRBV27	.	13	CASSPYRSNEQFF	TGTGCCAGCAGTCCCTACCGAAGCAATGAGCAGTTCTTC
.	TRBJ2-3	TRBV12-3/TRBV12-4	few	15	CASSLAGPPTDTQYF	TGTGCCAGCAGTTTAGCGGGGCCGCCCACAGATACGCAGTATTTT
.	TRBJ2-3	TRBV10-3	few	13	CAISERYSDTQYF	TGTGCCATCAGTGAACGGTATTCAGATACGCAGTATTTT
.	TRBJ1-2	TRBV5-6	.	13	CASSLVGYYGYTF	TGTGCCAGCAGCTTGGTGGGGTACTATGGCTACACCTTC
.	TRBJ2-3	TRBV20-1	many	18	CSARDSRPDYFPPNTQYF	TGCAGTGCTAGAGATTCCCGCCCGGACTATTTCCCCCCGAATACGCAGTATTTT
TRBD1	TRBJ2-2	TRBV4-3	.	14	CASSQRTGAGELFF	TGCGCCAGCAGCCAGAGGACAGGGGCCGGGGAGCTGTTTTTT
TRBD2	TRBJ2-3	TRBV6-4	.	15	CASSDGSGGSDTQYF	TGTGCCAGCAGTGACGGTAGCGGGGGGTCAGATACGCAGTATTTT
.	TRBJ2-5	TRBV9	few	13	CASSEDPQETQYF	TGTGCCAGCAGTGAGGACCCTCAAGAGACCCAGTACTTC